This T cell receptor beta chain is drawn from a study of PD-1 blockade in classical Hodgkin lymphoma. The overall study: Patients were infused with nivolumab 3 mg/kg every 2 weeks. Whole-study findings and limits: Compared with baseline, CD4+ but not CD8+ TCR diversity had risen significantly by C4D1. Differences between repertoires have undefined causes, possibly disease activity or prior therapy.

Libraries were prepared by immunoSEQ multiplex PCR; TCRdb keeps only in-frame clonotypes and omits some of them. Among approximately 52,000 clones listed, 86% were seen once. Note on this clone: Antigen unknown.

The time point is: cycle 4 day 1 (C4D1), after 6 weeks of nivolumab. Exposure to brentuximab vedotin varied, and each patient had relapsed following autologous stem cell transplantation. The CDR3 has 14 amino acids. Per germline, CDR1 MGHDK and CDR2 SYGVNS. V was clipped by 9 bases and J by 1 base, with 15 bases between them. This chain connects TRBV25-1 to TRBJ2-5; perhaps TRBD2 as D (5 bases). The material sequenced was peripheral blood mononuclear cells (PBMCs), taken before the fourth cycle of nivolumab. The TCR originated in a human donor with classical Hodgkin lymphoma. The DNA of the CDR3 is TGTGCCAGGCCTCCCGCGGGCTCCCAAGAGACCCAGTACTTC. Translated, it gives CARPPAGSQETQYF.